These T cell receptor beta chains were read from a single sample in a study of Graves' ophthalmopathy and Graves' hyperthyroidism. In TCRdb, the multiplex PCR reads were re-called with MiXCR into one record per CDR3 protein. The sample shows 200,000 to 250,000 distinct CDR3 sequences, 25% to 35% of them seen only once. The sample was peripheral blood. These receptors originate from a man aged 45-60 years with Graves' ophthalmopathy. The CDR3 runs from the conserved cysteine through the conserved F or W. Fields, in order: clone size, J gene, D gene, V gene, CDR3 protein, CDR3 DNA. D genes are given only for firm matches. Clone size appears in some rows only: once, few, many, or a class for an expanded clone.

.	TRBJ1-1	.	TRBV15	CATSRSKGTSVMNTEAFF	TGTGCCACCAGCAGATCAAAAGGGACTTCAGTAATGAACACTGAAGCTTTCTTT
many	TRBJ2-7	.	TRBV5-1	CASSLSHGATYEQYF	TGCGCCAGCAGCTTGTCCCACGGGGCAACCTACGAGCAGTACTTC
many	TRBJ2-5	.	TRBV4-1	CASSQVDVRQQETQYF	TGCGCCAGCAGCCAAGTGGACGTCAGGCAGCAAGAGACCCAGTACTTC
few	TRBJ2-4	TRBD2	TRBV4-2	CASSRLNGGATKNIQYF	TGTGCCAGCAGCCGGTTAAACGGGGGGGCCACCAAAAACATTCAGTACTTC
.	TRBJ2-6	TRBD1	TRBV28	CASSTPPGQGSGANVLTF	TGTGCCAGCAGTACTCCTCCGGGACAGGGCTCTGGGGCCAACGTCCTGACTTTC
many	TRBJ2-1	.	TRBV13	CASSLAGSYNEQFF	TGTGCCAGCAGCTTAGCCGGCTCCTACAATGAGCAGTTCTTC
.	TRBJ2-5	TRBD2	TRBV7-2	CASSSTSGWTQYF	TGTGCCAGCAGCTCGACTAGCGGGTGGACCCAGTACTTC
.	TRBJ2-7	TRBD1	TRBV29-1	CSVGLDRGREQYF	TGCAGCGTCGGTCTGGACAGGGGGCGGGAGCAGTACTTC
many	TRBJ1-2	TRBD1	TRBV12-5	CASGLGTGSYGYTF	TGTGCTAGTGGTCTCGGGACAGGGTCCTATGGCTACACCTTC
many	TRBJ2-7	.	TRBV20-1	CSARGGITLYEQYF	TGCAGTGCTAGAGGGGGCATAACCCTCTACGAGCAGTACTTC
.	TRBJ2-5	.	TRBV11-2	CASSLVGAGPLLF	TGTGCCAGCAGCTTAGTTGGGGCGGGACCGCTACTGTTC
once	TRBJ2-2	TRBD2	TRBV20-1	CSARDMRESRTGELFF	TGCAGTGCTAGAGATATGCGGGAGTCGCGGACCGGGGAGCTGTTTTTT
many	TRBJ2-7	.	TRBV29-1	CSVAGTPGQGTYEQYF	TGCAGCGTCGCAGGGACACCGGGACAAGGAACCTACGAGCAGTACTTC
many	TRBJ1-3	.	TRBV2	CASSEARILGSGNTIYF	TGTGCCAGCAGTGAAGCCCGAATTCTGGGGTCTGGAAACACCATATATTTT
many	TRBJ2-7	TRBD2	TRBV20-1	CSARAGREGPYEQYF	TGCAGTGCTAGAGCGGGGCGGGAGGGCCCCTACGAGCAGTACTTC
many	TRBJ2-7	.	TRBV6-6	CASSGLLGNYEQYF	TGTGCCAGCAGCGGTCTTCTCGGGAACTACGAGCAGTACTTC
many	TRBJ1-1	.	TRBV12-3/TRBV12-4	CASSLGELMGAFF	TGTGCCAGCAGTTTAGGGGAGTTAATGGGAGCTTTCTTT
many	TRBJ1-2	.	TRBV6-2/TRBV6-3	CASSYSWGTPLRVDYGYTF	TGTGCCAGCAGTTACTCGTGGGGGACACCACTCCGGGTTGACTATGGCTACACCTTC
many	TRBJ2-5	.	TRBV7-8	CASSPSRTAPQETQYF	TGTGCCAGCAGCCCGTCCCGGACAGCTCCTCAAGAGACCCAGTACTTC
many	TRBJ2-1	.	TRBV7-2	CASSLQRLSGQFF	TGTGCCAGCAGCTTACAGCGTCTATCAGGGCAGTTCTTC
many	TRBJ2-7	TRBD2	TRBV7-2	CASSLTSGSQGEQYF	TGTGCCAGCAGCTTAACTAGCGGGAGTCAAGGGGAGCAGTACTTC
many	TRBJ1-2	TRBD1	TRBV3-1	CASSIGQGQYGYTF	TGTGCCAGCAGCATAGGACAGGGGCAATATGGCTACACCTTC